These T cell receptor beta chains were read from a single sample in a study of blood T cell repertoires in COVID-19. Measured with immunoSEQ multiplex PCR; TCRdb has only the in-frame clones, and not every one. The top ten clones hold over 5% of a sample with approximately 300,000 clones, approximately 90% of them seen once. The source material was peripheral blood. These receptors were obtained from a woman aged 45-65 years with COVID-19, enrolled during active disease. Each CDR3 is given with its conserved first and last residue. A D gene is named only where the DNA matches it firmly. For some rows the clone size is stated as once, few or many, or as a class when expanded; others skip it.

. TRBJ2-2 TRBV6-5 many TGTGCCAGCAGAAAACCGGGAACGAACACCGGGGAGCTGTTTTTT CASRKPGTNTGELFF
TRBD1 TRBJ2-7 TRBV9 . TGTGCCAGCAGCGTATATTTAACAGGGGGCGAGCAGTACTTC CASSVYLTGGEQYF
TRBD1 TRBJ1-1 TRBV11-2 once TGTGCCAGCAGCTTAGGAGGGGCAGGGGGCCGGACTGAAGCTTTCTTT CASSLGGAGGRTEAFF
. TRBJ2-3 TRBV5-1 . TGCGCCAGCAGCTCACAGTTACCAGATACGCAGTATTTT CASSSQLPDTQYF
. TRBJ1-2 TRBV5-5 once TGTGCCAGCAGCTTACGACATGGCCAGGGCTATGGCTACACCTTC CASSLRHGQGYGYTF
. TRBJ1-1 TRBV13 . TGTGCCAGCAGCACCCGGACAACGAACACTGAAGCTTTCTTT CASSTRTTNTEAFF
. TRBJ1-5 TRBV7-2 . TGTGCCAGCAGCCCCCCGGGGGGGACCTCCCTCGGGCAGCCCCAGCATTTT CASSPPGGTSLGQPQHF
TRBD1 TRBJ2-7 TRBV5-4 . TGTGCCTCCCACCCCGGGACAGGGTTGTACGAGCAGTACTTC CASHPGTGLYEQYF
. TRBJ2-3 TRBV11-2 . TGTGCCAGCAGCTTAAACAGAATACGCACAGATACGCAGTATTTT CASSLNRIRTDTQYF
TRBD1 TRBJ1-2 TRBV5-1 . TGCGCCAGCAGCTTGGGACAGGGGGCGGTTTATGGCTACACCTTC CASSLGQGAVYGYTF
TRBD2 TRBJ2-1 TRBV11-2 . TGTGCCAGCAGCTTAGGGACTAGCGCCCACAATGAGCAGTTCTTC CASSLGTSAHNEQFF
. TRBJ2-7 TRBV7-2 . TGTGCCAGCAGTCTTTCCCAGGGCGAGCAGTACTTC CASSLSQGEQYF
TRBD1 TRBJ2-6 TRBV7-6 . TGTGCCAGCAGCTTGGGGACAGGGGGCGCTGGGGCCAACGTCCTGACTTTC CASSLGTGGAGANVLTF
. TRBJ1-2 TRBV6-5 few TGTGCCAGCAGGTCGGCTAACTATGGCTACACCTTC CASRSANYGYTF
TRBD2 TRBJ2-1 TRBV6-2/TRBV6-3 . TGTGCCAGCAGCAGGGTCGGGGAGGGCGGCTATCATAACAATGAGCAGTTCTTC CASSRVGEGGYHNNEQFF
TRBD1 TRBJ2-7 TRBV5-1 few TGCGCCAGCAGCTTACTGTCGGGACAGTACTACGAGCAGTACTTC CASSLLSGQYYEQYF
TRBD2 TRBJ2-3 TRBV9 . TGTGCCAGCAGCGGGGCTAGCGGCCGCACAGATACGCAGTATTTT CASSGASGRTDTQYF
. TRBJ2-7 TRBV30 . TGTGCCTGGAGTGTTGGGAGCTACGAGCAGTACTTC CAWSVGSYEQYF
. TRBJ1-1 TRBV7-3 once TGTGCCAGCAGCTTAGTGAGGAACACTGAAGCTTTCTTT CASSLVRNTEAFF
TRBD1 TRBJ2-1 TRBV6-2/TRBV6-3 . TGTGCCAGCAGTCAACCGGGACAGATCTCCTACAATGAGCAGTTCTTC CASSQPGQISYNEQFF
TRBD1 TRBJ1-5 TRBV6-2/TRBV6-3 . TGTGCCAGCAGTTACTCGAACAGGGGGCTTTCCGGTCAGCCCCAGCATTTT CASSYSNRGLSGQPQHF
TRBD2 TRBJ2-5 TRBV10-3 . TGTGCCATCAGTGAAAGTAAGGGACTAGCGGGAATAGAGACCCAGTACTTC CAISESKGLAGIETQYF
TRBD1 TRBJ1-2 TRBV7-3 . TGTGCCAGCAGCACGGGACAGGGCTATGGCTACACCTTC CASSTGQGYGYTF
. TRBJ1-1 TRBV6-5 few TGTGCCAGCAGGCCTGGGAGGACTCCTGAAGCTTTCTTT CASRPGRTPEAFF
. TRBJ2-7 TRBV19 . TGTGCCAGTACCCCGTATCTAGGTTTATCCTACGAGCAGTACTTC CASTPYLGLSYEQYF
. TRBJ2-1 TRBV7-9 . TGTGCCAGCAGCTTCGCTCCTGCGTACAATGAGCAGTTCTTC CASSFAPAYNEQFF
. TRBJ2-6 TRBV19 . TGTGCCAGTTTTCTCTCAGGGTCTGGGGCCAACGTCCTGACTTTC CASFLSGSGANVLTF
. TRBJ2-4 TRBV11-3 . TGTGCCAGCAGCCAGATGGGGGCGAGATTGGCCAAAAACATTCAGTACTTC CASSQMGARLAKNIQYF
TRBD1 TRBJ1-6 TRBV19 . TGTGCCAGCCAGGGGGAAGACAATTCACCCCTCCACTTT CASQGEDNSPLHF
. TRBJ1-5 TRBV6-1 . TGTGCCAGCAGTGAAGGGGAGACGGGCAATCAGCCCCAGCATTTT CASSEGETGNQPQHF
. TRBJ1-2 TRBV9 . TGTGCCAGCAGCGTAGGGGCAGGGGCTCACTATGGCTACACCTTC CASSVGAGAHYGYTF
TRBD1 TRBJ2-1 TRBV10-1 . TGCGCCAGCAGTTTTACGACAGGGGGCGCCTACAATGAGCAGTTCTTC CASSFTTGGAYNEQFF
. TRBJ1-4 TRBV19 . TGTGCCAGTAGTAGGGGCCCCGGGACAATTAATGAAAAACTGTTTTTT CASSRGPGTINEKLFF
TRBD1 TRBJ1-1 TRBV3-1/TRBV3-2 . TGTGCCAGCAGCCAAGGCCTCGTTCAGGGGGCTATGGCTGAAGCTTTCTTT CASSQGLVQGAMAEAFF
. TRBJ2-3 TRBV3-1/TRBV3-2 . TGTGCCAGCAGCCAAGAGGGGGGAAGCACAGATACGCAGTATTTT CASSQEGGSTDTQYF
. TRBJ2-3 TRBV19 . TGTGCCAGTAATGTCCAGGACTCCTCCACAGATACGCAGTATTTT CASNVQDSSTDTQYF
TRBD2 TRBJ2-7 TRBV7-8 . TGTGCCAGCAGCTTAGCCTCTAGCGGGGGGGAATGGGAGCAGTACTTC CASSLASSGGEWEQYF
. TRBJ2-5 TRBV9 few TGTGCCAGCAGCGTAGAAGTCGGGGAAGAGACCCAGTACTTC CASSVEVGEETQYF
. TRBJ1-4 TRBV18 . TGTGCCAGCTCCGTCCAGGGGCTTAATGAAAAACTGTTTTTT CASSVQGLNEKLFF
. TRBJ1-5 TRBV3-1/TRBV3-2 . TGTGCCAGCAGCCCCCTGGGGGGTCAGCCCCAGCATTTT CASSPLGGQPQHF
TRBD1 TRBJ2-6 TRBV18 once TGTGCCAGCTCACCAGGATACAGGGGGGTGACTGGGGCCAACGTCCTGACTTTC CASSPGYRGVTGANVLTF
. TRBJ2-7 TRBV6-6 . TGTGCCAGCAGTTACGCAGGCAACTCCTACGAGCAGTACTTC CASSYAGNSYEQYF
. TRBJ2-2 TRBV29-1 . TGCAGCGTTGAGGCGGACAAGAACACCGGGGAGCTGTTTTTT CSVEADKNTGELFF
. TRBJ2-7 TRBV30 . TGTGCCTGGAGTGTTTTGCGCACTAACGAGCAGTACTTC CAWSVLRTNEQYF